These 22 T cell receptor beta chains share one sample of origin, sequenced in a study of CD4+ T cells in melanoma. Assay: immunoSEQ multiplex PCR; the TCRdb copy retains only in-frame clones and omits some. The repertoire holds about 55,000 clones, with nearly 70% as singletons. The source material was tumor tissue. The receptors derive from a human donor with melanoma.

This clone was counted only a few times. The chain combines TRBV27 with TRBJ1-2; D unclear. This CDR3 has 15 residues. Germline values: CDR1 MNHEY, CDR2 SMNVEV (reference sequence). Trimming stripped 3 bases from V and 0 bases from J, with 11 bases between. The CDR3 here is CASSLRGTPNYGYTF. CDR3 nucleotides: TGTGCCAGCAGTTTGCGGGGTACCCCTAACTATGGCTACACCTTC.

The CDR3 DNA follows: TGTGCCAGCAGTTTATCGATAGGGGCCGTTAATGAAAAACTGTTTTTT. Its protein is CASSLSIGAVNEKLFF. The rearrangement links TRBV27 to TRBJ1-4; D might be TRBD1 (5 bases). The V end was cut by 0 bases, the J end by 4 bases, with 12 bases between. This CDR3 contains 16 residues. CDR1 MNHEY and CDR2 SMNVEV come from the germline V gene (reference sequence). Using reference TRBV27 and TRBJ1-4 for the parts outside the CDR3, the full variable domain is EAQVTQNPRYLITVTGKKLTVTCSQNMNHEYMSWYRQDPGLGLRQIYYSMNVEVTDKGDVPEGYKVSRKEKRNFPLILESPSPNQTSLYFCASSLSIGAVNEKLFFGSGTQLSVL.

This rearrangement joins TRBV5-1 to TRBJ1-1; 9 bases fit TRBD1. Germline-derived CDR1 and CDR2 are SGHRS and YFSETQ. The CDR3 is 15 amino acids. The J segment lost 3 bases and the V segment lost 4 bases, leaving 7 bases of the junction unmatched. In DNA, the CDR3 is TGCGCCAGCAGCCAAACGGGACAGGGTTACACTGAAGCTTTCTTT. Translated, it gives CASSQTGQGYTEAFF.

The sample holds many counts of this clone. The DNA for the CDR3 is TGTGCCAGCACCATACTTAATAAGGGGACACAGAACACTGAAGCTTTCTTT. Its translation is CASTILNKGTQNTEAFF. The chain carries TRBV9 and TRBJ1-1, with a possible D match to TRBD1 (6 bases). With 6 bases removed from V and 1 base from J, the gap between germline ends came to 22 bases. The germline V gene has CDR1 SGDLS and CDR2 YYNGEE. The CDR3 sequence is 17 residues long.

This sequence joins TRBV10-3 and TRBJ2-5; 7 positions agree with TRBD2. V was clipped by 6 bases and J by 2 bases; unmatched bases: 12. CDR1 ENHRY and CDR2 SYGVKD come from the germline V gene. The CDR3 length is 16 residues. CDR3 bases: TGTGCCATCAGCGACCTGGCGGGGGTAACTCAAGAGACCCAGTACTTC. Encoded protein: CAISDLAGVTQETQYF.

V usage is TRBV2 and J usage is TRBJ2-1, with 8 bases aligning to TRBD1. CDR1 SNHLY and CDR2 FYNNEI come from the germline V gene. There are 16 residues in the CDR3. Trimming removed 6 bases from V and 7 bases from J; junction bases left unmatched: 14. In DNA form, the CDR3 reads TGTGCCAGCAGAGCCCGACTTGGACAGGGTGTAAATGAGCAGTTCTTC. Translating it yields CASRARLGQGVNEQFF.

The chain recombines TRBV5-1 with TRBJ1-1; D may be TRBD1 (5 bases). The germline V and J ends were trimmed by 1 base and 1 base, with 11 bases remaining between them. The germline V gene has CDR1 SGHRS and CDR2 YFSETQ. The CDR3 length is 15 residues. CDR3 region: CASSLRLGQNTEAFF. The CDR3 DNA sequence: TGCGCCAGCAGCTTGAGACTCGGACAGAACACTGAAGCTTTCTTT. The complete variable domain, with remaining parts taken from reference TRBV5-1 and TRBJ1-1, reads KAGVTQTPRYLIKTRGQQVTLSCSPISGHRSVSWYQQTPGQGLQFLFEYFSETQRNKGNFPGRFSGRQFSNSRSEMNVSTLELGDSALYLCASSLRLGQNTEAFFGQGTRLTVV.

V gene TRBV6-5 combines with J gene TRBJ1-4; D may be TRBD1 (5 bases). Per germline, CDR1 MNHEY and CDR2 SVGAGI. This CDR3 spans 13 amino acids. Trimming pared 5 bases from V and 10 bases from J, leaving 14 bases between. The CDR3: CASSNSRDRKLFF. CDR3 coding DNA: TGTGCCAGCAGTAACAGCAGGGACCGAAAACTGTTTTTT.

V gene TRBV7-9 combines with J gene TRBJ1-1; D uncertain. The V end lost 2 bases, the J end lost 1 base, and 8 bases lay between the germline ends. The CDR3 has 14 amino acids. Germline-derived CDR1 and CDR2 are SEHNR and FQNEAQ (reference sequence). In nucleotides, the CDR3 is TGTGCCAGCAGCTTAATGGGTCAGAACACTGAAGCTTTCTTT. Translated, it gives CASSLMGQNTEAFF.

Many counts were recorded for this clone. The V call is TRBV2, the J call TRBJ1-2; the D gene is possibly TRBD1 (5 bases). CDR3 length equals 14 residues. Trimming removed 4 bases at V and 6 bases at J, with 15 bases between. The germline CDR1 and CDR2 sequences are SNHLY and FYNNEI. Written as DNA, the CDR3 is TGTGCCAGCAGTGTCCGGACTATAGGGGATGGCTACACCTTC. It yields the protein CASSVRTIGDGYTF.

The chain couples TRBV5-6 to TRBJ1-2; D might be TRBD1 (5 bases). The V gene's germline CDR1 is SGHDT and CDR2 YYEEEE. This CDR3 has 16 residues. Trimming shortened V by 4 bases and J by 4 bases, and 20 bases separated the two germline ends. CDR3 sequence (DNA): TGTGCCAGCAGCGTGGATACGTTTGGGGACCTCTATGGCTACACCTTC. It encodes CASSVDTFGDLYGYTF. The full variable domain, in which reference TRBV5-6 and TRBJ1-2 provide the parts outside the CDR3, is DAGVTQSPTHLIKTRGQQVTLRCSPKSGHDTVSWYQQALGQGPQFIFQYYEEEERQRGNFPDRFSGHQFPNYSSELNVNALLLGDSALYLCASSVDTFGDLYGYTFGSGTRLTVV.

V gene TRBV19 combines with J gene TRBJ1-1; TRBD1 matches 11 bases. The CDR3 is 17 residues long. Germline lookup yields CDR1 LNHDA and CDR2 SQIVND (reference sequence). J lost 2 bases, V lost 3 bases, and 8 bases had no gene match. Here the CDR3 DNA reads TGTGCCAGTAGTATCCGGGACAGGGGGATCGAAAACACTGAAGCTTTCTTT. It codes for CASSIRDRGIENTEAFF.

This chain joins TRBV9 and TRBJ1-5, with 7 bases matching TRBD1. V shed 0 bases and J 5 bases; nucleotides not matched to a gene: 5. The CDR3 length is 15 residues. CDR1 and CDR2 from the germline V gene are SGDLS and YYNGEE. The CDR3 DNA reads TGTGCCAGCAGCGTAGACCCAGGGGGGGATCAGCCCCAGCATTTT. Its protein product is CASSVDPGGDQPQHF.

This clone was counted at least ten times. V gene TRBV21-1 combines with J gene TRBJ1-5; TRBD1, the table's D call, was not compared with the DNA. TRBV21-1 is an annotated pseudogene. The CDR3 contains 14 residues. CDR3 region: CASSATGSVQPQHF. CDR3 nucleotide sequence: TGTGCCAGCAGCGCCACAGGGTCAGTTCAGCCCCAGCATTTT.

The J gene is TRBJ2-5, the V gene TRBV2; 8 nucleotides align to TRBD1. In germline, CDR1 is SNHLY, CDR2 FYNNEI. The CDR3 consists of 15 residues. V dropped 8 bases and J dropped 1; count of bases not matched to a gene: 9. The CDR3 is CASFLNRGSQETQYF. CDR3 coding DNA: TGTGCCAGCTTCTTGAACAGGGGGTCCCAAGAGACCCAGTACTTC.

The CDR3 nucleotides are TGTGCCAGCAGCTTAGAGACAGGATTTAATGAAAAACTGTTTTTT. Protein sequence: CASSLETGFNEKLFF. This chain connects TRBV11-2 to TRBJ1-4; D possibly corresponds to TRBD1 (6 bases). The V end was cut by 0 bases, the J end by 4 bases, with 9 bases between. The germline V gene has CDR1 SGHAT and CDR2 FQNNGV. CDR3 length: 15 amino acids.

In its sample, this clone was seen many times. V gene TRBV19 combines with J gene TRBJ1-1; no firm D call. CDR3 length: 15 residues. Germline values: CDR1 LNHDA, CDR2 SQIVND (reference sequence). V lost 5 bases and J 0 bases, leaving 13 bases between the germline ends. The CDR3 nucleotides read TGTGCCAGTAGTGGATACAGAGATTTGAACACTGAAGCTTTCTTT. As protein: CASSGYRDLNTEAFF.

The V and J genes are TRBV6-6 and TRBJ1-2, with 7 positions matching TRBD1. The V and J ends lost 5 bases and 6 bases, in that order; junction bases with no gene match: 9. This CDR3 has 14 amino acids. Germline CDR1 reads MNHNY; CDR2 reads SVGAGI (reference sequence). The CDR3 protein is CASSRSDRENGYTF. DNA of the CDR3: TGTGCCAGCAGTCGTTCTGACAGGGAGAATGGCTACACCTTC.

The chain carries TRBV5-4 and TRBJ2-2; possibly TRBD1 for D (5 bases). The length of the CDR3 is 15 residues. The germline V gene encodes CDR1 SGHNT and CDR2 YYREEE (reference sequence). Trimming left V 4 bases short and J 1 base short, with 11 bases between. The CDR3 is CASSTTQGNTGELFF. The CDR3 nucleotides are TGTGCCAGCAGCACTACTCAGGGGAACACCGGGGAGCTGTTTTTT.

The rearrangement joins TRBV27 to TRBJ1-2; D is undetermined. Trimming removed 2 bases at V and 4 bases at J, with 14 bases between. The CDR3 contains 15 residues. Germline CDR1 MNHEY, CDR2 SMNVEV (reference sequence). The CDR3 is CASSLVPEGIYGYTF. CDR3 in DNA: TGTGCCAGCAGTTTAGTCCCAGAGGGTATCTATGGCTACACCTTC.

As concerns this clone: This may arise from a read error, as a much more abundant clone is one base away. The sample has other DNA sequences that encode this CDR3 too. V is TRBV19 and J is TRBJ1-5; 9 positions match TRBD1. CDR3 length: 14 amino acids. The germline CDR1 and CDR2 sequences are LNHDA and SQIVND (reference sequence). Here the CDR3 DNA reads TGTGCCAGTAGTACACAGGGGGCAAACCAGCCCCAACATTTT. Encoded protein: CASSTQGANQPQHF.

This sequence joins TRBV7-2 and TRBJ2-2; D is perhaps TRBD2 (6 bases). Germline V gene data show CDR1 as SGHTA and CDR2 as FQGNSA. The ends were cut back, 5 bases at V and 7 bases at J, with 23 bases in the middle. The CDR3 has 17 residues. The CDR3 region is CASSPQPGLPRGGELFF. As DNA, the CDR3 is TGTGCCAGCAGCCCTCAACCGGGACTCCCTCGGGGCGGGGAGCTGTTTTTT.